This entry features one TCR beta chain sequence. Its antigen is undetermined. One entry per CDR3 protein, called by TCRdb with MiXCR from the reads. The profile covers roughly 600,000 distinct CDR3 sequences, with 20% to 25% appearing a single time and 7.5% to 9% taken by the ten largest. The entry originates in a study of T cell repertoires in cytomegalovirus infection. Study summary: Carrying CMV and the relevant HLA type showed in public TCR beta signatures. Findings and caveats of the study: Summed frequency of shared TCR beta families picked out CMV carriers who also had the relevant HLA. Dominating the ex vivo response were TCR beta clonotypes that were CMV-specific and HLA-C-restricted.

Sequencing input: CD8+ T cells from PBMCs. This TCR derives from a human donor in good health (CMV status not recorded). Some clones in this sample may be carry-over from other donors' samples.

The CDR3 loop reads CASSYGGEGTEAFF. CDR3 in DNA: TGTGCCAGCAGTTACGGAGGGGAGGGCACTGAAGCTTTCTTT. This chain connects TRBV6-5 to TRBJ1-1, with D maybe TRBD1 (5 bases). The CDR3 contains 14 residues. Germline CDR1 and CDR2: MNHEY and SVGAGI. Trimming pared 2 bases from V and 4 bases from J, leaving 11 bases between.